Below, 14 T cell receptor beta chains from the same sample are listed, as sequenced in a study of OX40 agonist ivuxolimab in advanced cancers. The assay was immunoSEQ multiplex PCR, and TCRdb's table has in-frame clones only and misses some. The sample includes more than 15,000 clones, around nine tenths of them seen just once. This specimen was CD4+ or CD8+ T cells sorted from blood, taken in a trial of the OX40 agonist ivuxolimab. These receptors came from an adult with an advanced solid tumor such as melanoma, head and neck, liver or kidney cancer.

The CDR3 reads CAISESRLAGGPPYEQYF. The CDR3 nucleotides are TGTGCCATCAGTGAGTCGCGACTAGCGGGAGGGCCCCCCTACGAGCAGTACTTC. The gene calls are TRBV10-3 and TRBJ2-7; 14 bases agree with TRBD2. In germline, CDR1 is ENHRY, CDR2 SYGVKD. The length of the CDR3 is 18 residues. V trimming: 0 bases; J trimming: 2 bases; junction bases outside the gene matches: 6.

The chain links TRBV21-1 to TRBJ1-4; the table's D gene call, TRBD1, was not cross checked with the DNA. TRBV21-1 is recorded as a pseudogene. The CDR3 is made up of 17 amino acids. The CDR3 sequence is CASSKAVSRGTNEKLFF. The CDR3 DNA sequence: TGTGCCAGCAGCAAAGCAGTCTCTAGGGGGACTAATGAAAAACTGTTTTTT.

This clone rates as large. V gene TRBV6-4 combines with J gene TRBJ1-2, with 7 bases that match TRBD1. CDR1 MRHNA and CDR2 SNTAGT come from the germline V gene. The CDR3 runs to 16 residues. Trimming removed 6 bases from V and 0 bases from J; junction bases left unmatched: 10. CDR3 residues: CASRGTASVSNYGYTF. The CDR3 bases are TGTGCCAGCAGGGGGACAGCTTCCGTCTCTAACTATGGCTACACCTTC.

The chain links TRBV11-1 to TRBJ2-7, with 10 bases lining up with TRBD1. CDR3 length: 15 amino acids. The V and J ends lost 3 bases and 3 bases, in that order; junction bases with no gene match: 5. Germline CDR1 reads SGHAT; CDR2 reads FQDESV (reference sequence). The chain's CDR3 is CASSFWDRGIYEQYF. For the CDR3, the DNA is TGTGCCAGCAGCTTTTGGGACAGGGGCATCTACGAGCAGTACTTC.

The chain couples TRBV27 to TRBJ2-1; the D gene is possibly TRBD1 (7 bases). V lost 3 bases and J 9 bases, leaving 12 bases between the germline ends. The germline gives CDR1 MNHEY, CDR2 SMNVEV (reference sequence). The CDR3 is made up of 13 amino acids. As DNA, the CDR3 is TGTGCCAGCAGTTTCGCGGGACAGCTTGAGCAGTTCTTC. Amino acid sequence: CASSFAGQLEQFF.

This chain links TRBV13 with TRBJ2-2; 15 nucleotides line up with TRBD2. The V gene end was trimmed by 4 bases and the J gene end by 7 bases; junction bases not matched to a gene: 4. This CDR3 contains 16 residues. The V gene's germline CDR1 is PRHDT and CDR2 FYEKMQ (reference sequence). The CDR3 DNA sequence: TGTGCCAGCAGCTGGGGACTAGCGGGAGGTCTCGGGGAGCTGTTTTTT. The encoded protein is CASSWGLAGGLGELFF. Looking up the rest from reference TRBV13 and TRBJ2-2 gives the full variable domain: AAGVIQSPRHLIKEKRETATLKCYPIPRHDTVYWYQQGPGQDPQFLISFYEKMQSDKGSIPDRFSAQQFSDYHSELNMSSLELGDSALYFCASSWGLAGGLGELFFGEGSRLTVL.

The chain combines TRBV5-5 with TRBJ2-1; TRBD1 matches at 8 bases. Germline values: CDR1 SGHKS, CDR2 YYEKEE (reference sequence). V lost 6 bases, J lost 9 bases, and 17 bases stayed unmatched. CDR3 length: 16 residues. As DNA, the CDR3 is TGTGCCAGCACCCCCTCGACAGGGGCCGCTTGGGGTGAGCAGTTCTTC. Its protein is CASTPSTGAAWGEQFF.

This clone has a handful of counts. For the CDR3, the DNA is TGTGCCAGCAGCGTGGGACTGCCCGGGGAGCTGTTTTTT. Translating it yields CASSVGLPGELFF. The J gene is TRBJ2-2, the V gene TRBV7-9; tentative D call: TRBD2 (6 bases). V was cut by 5 bases and J by 6 bases, with 10 bases left in between. The CDR3 spans 13 residues. Germline V lookup: CDR1 SEHNR, CDR2 FQNEAQ (reference sequence).

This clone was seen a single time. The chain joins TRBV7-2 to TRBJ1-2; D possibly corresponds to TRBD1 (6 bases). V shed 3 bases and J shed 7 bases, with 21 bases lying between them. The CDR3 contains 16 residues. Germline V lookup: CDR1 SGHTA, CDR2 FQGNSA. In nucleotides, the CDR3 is TGTGCCAGCAGCTTTACCCCCCCAGGGGCTGACAGTGGCTACACCTTC. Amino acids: CASSFTPPGADSGYTF. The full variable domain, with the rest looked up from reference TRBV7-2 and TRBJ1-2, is GAGVSQSPSNKVTEKGKDVELRCDPISGHTALYWYRQSLGQGLEFLIYFQGNSAPDKSGLPSDRFSAERTGGSVSTLTIQRTQQEDSAVYLCASSFTPPGADSGYTFGSGTRLTVV.

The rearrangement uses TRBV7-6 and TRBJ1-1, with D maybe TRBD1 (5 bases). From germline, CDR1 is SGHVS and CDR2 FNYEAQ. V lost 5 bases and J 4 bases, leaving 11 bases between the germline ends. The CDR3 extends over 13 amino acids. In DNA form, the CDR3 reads TGTGCCAGCAGCCCCGGGACGGTCACTGAAGCTTTCTTT. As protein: CASSPGTVTEAFF.

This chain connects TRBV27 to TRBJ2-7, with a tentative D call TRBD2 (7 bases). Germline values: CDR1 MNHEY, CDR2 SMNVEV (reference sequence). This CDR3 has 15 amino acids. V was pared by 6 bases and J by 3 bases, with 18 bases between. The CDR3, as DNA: TGTGCCAGCAGCTTAGAAGGGGGGGGAGGCTACGAGCAGTACTTC. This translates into CASSLEGGGGYEQYF.

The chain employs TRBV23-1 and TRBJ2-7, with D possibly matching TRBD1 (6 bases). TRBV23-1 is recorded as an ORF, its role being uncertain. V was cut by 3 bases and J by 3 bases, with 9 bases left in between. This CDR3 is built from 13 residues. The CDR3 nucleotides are TGCGCCAGCAGTCAGCAACAGGGCTACGAGCAGTACTTC. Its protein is CASSQQQGYEQYF.

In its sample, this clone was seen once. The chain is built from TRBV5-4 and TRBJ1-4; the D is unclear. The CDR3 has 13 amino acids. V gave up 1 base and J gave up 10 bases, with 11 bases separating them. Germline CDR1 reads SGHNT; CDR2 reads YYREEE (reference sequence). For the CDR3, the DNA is TGTGCCAGCAGCTTGTCAGAGGGAGCAAAACTGTTTTTT. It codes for CASSLSEGAKLFF.

The CDR3 sequence is CASSYGSFYEQYF. The CDR3 DNA follows: TGTGCCAGCAGTTACGGGAGTTTCTACGAGCAGTACTTC. The genes are TRBV6-5 and TRBJ2-7; D possibly corresponds to TRBD2 (5 bases). The germline V gene has CDR1 MNHEY and CDR2 SVGAGI. CDR3 length: 13 amino acids. The V and J ends lost 2 bases and 3 bases respectively, with 8 bases between them.